This is a list of T cell receptor beta chains from one sample in a study of cytomegalovirus exposure and HLA in healthy donors. The data were produced by immunoSEQ multiplex PCR, yet TCRdb's version contains in-frame clones alone and is incomplete. Seen here are 99,000 or so clones, approximately 12% observed once, and the top ten hold approximately 15%. The specimen was PBMCs. Source of these receptors: a man aged 35 to 55 in good health and CMV-seropositive. Each CDR3 is given with its conserved first and last residue. The D gene is left open where the match is weak. Only some rows state a clone size, as once, few, many or a class for expanded clones.

cdr3_length j_call d_call v_call clone_size cdr3_aa cdr3_nt
16 TRBJ2-6 TRBD1 TRBV28 few CASSFTGASGANVLTF TGTGCCAGCAGTTTCACAGGGGCCTCTGGGGCCAACGTCCTGACTTTC
17 TRBJ2-2 TRBD2 TRBV27 few CASRRLIAGFVTGELFF TGTGCCAGCAGACGACTGATAGCGGGATTCGTCACCGGGGAGCTGTTTTTT
14 TRBJ1-1 . TRBV27 few CASSLPGVTTEAFF TGTGCCAGCAGTTTACCCGGGGTAACCACTGAAGCTTTCTTT
14 TRBJ2-1 TRBD2 TRBV27 few CASSSAGGGNEQFF TGTGCCAGCAGCTCAGCGGGAGGGGGCAATGAGCAGTTCTTC
15 TRBJ1-1 TRBD1 TRBV27 few CASSRPGQTNTEAFF TGTGCCAGCAGCCGACCGGGACAGACGAACACTGAAGCTTTCTTT
16 TRBJ2-5 TRBD1 TRBV4-1 . CASSQDPGQGWETQYF TGCGCCAGCAGCCAAGATCCCGGACAGGGTTGGGAGACCCAGTACTTC
18 TRBJ2-5 TRBD1 TRBV7-9 . CASSFGTGGQDPQETQYF TGTGCCAGCAGCTTCGGGACAGGGGGCCAGGACCCACAAGAGACCCAGTACTTC
13 TRBJ1-1 . TRBV15 few CATRGAQNTEAFF TGTGCCACCAGAGGGGCGCAAAACACTGAAGCTTTCTTT
15 TRBJ1-4 . TRBV4-1 few CASSQDEGRDEKLFF TGCGCCAGCAGCCAAGACGAGGGCCGTGATGAAAAACTGTTTTTT
17 TRBJ2-5 TRBD2 TRBV5-1 . CASSLEPAGVSQETQYF TGCGCCAGCAGCTTGGAACCAGCGGGAGTTTCTCAAGAGACCCAGTACTTC
14 TRBJ2-7 TRBD1 TRBV11-2 . CASRQGFSSYEQYF TGTGCCAGCAGACAGGGGTTTAGCTCCTACGAGCAGTACTTC
14 TRBJ2-7 TRBD2 TRBV9 few CASSVASGIAEQYF TGTGCCAGCAGCGTAGCTAGCGGGATTGCCGAGCAGTACTTC
13 TRBJ1-1 . TRBV7-9 . CASSSRAGTEAFF TGTGCCAGCAGCTCCAGGGCCGGCACTGAAGCTTTCTTT
16 TRBJ2-4 . TRBV21-1 many CASSKFDTLAKNIQYF TGTGCCAGCAGCAAATTTGACACACTAGCCAAAAACATTCAGTACTTC
14 TRBJ2-5 TRBD2 TRBV7-7 . CASSPSGSSETQYF TGTGCCAGCAGCCCTAGCGGGAGCTCGGAGACCCAGTACTTC
14 TRBJ2-1 TRBD1 TRBV5-6 few CASSLGTGSNEQFF TGTGCCAGCAGCCTAGGGACAGGGTCCAATGAGCAGTTCTTC
12 TRBJ2-5 . TRBV29-1 few CSVGGRGETQYF TGCAGCGTTGGTGGCAGGGGTGAGACCCAGTACTTC
14 TRBJ1-1 . TRBV7-2 . CASSLFAGRAEAFF TGTGCCAGCAGCTTATTCGCGGGTCGCGCTGAAGCTTTCTTT
15 TRBJ1-4 TRBD1 TRBV19 . CASSITTGSNEKLFF TGTGCCAGTAGTATCACGACAGGGTCTAATGAAAAACTGTTTTTT
12 TRBJ2-7 . TRBV30 . CAWNSRRGEQYF TGTGCCTGGAATTCGCGGCGGGGAGAGCAGTACTTC
14 TRBJ2-5 . TRBV6-5 . CASRHREERETQYF TGTGCCAGCAGGCATCGAGAGGAGCGAGAGACCCAGTACTTC
14 TRBJ1-2 TRBD1 TRBV5-4 . CASSSTGPGYGYTF TGTGCCAGCAGCTCGACAGGGCCAGGGTATGGCTACACCTTC
15 TRBJ2-7 TRBD2 TRBV7-8 . CASSAGTSGMGEQYF TGTGCCAGCAGCGCTGGGACTAGCGGGATGGGAGAGCAGTACTTC
17 TRBJ2-7 TRBD2 TRBV7-2 . CASSSGTSGGLSYEQYF TGTGCCAGCAGCTCAGGGACTAGCGGGGGCCTCTCCTACGAGCAGTACTTC
15 TRBJ2-2 TRBD2 TRBV7-7 few CASSPGAGEVGELFF TGTGCTAGCAGCCCGGGCGCGGGAGAGGTCGGGGAGCTGTTTTTT
14 TRBJ1-1 . TRBV2 . CASSPTGTMTEAFF TGTGCCAGCAGTCCAACCGGGACTATGACTGAAGCTTTCTTT
13 TRBJ2-1 . TRBV7-8 few CASSLGLTREQFF TGTGCCAGCAGCTTAGGACTGACGAGGGAGCAGTTCTTC
11 TRBJ2-7 . TRBV10-2 . CASGEGGEQYF TGCGCCAGCGGAGAGGGAGGCGAGCAGTACTTC
15 TRBJ2-2 . TRBV27 . CASSFSGFNAGELFF TGTGCCAGCAGTTTTTCAGGGTTCAACGCCGGGGAGCTGTTTTTT
12 TRBJ2-1 . TRBV29-1 few CSVEVGGNEQFF TGCAGCGTTGAAGTGGGGGGCAATGAGCAGTTCTTC
14 TRBJ2-7 . TRBV5-1 once CASSLDGMSYEQYF TGCGCCAGCAGCTTGGACGGTATGTCCTACGAGCAGTACTTC
16 TRBJ2-7 . TRBV28 . CASSSPAGSLSYEQYF TGTGCCAGCAGTTCCCCAGCGGGTTCTCTCTCCTACGAGCAGTACTTC
12 TRBJ2-3 . TRBV6-6 . CASGTSTDTQYF TGTGCCAGCGGGACTAGCACAGATACGCAGTATTTT
14 TRBJ2-5 TRBD2 TRBV19 . CASSSTSGMETQYF TGTGCCAGTAGTTCGACTAGCGGGATGGAGACCCAGTACTTC
13 TRBJ2-1 . TRBV10-2 . CAITNRALGEQFF TGCGCCATTACCAACAGGGCGTTAGGGGAGCAGTTCTTC
15 TRBJ2-7 . TRBV7-3 . CASSLLGGGPYEQYF TGTGCCAGCAGCTTATTAGGTGGCGGGCCCTACGAGCAGTACTTC